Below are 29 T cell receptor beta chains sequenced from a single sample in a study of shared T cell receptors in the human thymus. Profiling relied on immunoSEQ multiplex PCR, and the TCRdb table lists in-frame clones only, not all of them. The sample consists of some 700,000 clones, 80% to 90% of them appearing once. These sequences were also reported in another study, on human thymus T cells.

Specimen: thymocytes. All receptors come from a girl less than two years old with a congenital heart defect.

The CDR3 loop is CASSQSWGKGQVLLNQPQHF. In DNA form, the CDR3 reads TGCGCCAGCAGCCAGTCCTGGGGCAAGGGACAGGTGCTTCTAAATCAGCCCCAGCATTTT. The chain uses TRBV4-1 and TRBJ1-5, with 8 bases that match TRBD1. Germline CDR1 is MGHRA and CDR2 is YSYEKL. There are 20 residues in the CDR3. The V gene end was trimmed by 3 bases and the J gene end by 4 bases; junction bases not matched to a gene: 20.

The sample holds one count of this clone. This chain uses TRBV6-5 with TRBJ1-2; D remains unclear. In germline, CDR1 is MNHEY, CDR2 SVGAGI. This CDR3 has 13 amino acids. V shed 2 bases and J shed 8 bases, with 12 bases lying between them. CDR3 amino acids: CASSYDRVRGYTF. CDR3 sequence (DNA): TGTGCCAGCAGTTACGACCGGGTTCGCGGCTACACCTTC.

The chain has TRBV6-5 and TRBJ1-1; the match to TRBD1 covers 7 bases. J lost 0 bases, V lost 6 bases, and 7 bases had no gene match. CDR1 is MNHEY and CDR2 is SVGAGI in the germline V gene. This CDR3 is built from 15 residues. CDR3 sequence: CASRKGASMNTEAFF. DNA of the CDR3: TGTGCCAGCAGAAAGGGGGCGAGCATGAACACTGAAGCTTTCTTT.

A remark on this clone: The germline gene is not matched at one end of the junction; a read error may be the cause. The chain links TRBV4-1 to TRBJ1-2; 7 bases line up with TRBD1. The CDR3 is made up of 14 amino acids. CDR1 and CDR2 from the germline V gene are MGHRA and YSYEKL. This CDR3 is CASSLIPREGAIPF. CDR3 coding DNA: TGCGCCAGCAGCCTTATACCGCGTGAGGGGGCTATACCCTTC.

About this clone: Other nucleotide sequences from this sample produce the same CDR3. The CDR3, as DNA: TGTGCCAGCAGTCCTTGGGGGGGCTCCTACGAGCAGTACTTC. Protein product: CASSPWGGSYEQYF. This rearrangement joins TRBV7-2 to TRBJ2-7; 7 nucleotides agree with TRBD2. With V trimmed by 6 bases and J by 0 bases, 5 bases remained unmatched. This CDR3 region has 14 residues. The germline gives CDR1 SGHTA, CDR2 FQGNSA.

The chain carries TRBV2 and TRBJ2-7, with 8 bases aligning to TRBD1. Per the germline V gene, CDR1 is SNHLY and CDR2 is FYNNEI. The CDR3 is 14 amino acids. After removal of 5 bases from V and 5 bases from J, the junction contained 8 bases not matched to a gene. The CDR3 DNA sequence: TGTGCCAGCAGTCTCAGGGGGCTGAGGGACGAGCAGTACTTC. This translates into CASSLRGLRDEQYF.

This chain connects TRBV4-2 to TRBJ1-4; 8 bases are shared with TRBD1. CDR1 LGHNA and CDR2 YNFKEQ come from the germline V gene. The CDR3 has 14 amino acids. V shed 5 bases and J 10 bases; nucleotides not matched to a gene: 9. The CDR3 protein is CASSTRPGGGKLFF. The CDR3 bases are TGTGCCAGCAGCACCCGGCCAGGGGGCGGAAAACTGTTTTTT.

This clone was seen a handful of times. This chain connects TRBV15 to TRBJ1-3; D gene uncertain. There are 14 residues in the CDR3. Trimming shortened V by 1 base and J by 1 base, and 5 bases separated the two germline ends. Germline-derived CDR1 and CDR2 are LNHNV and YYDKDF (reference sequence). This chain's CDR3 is CATSRGQSGNTIYF. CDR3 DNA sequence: TGTGCCACCAGCAGAGGTCAATCTGGAAACACCATATATTTT.

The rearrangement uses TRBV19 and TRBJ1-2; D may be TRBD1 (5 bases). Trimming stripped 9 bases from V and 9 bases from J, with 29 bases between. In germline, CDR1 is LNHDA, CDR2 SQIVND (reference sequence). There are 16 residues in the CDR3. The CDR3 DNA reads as TGTGCCAGCCGGCGAGCACCCAATAAAGGGGAGGTGAGCTACACCTTC. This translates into CASRRAPNKGEVSYTF. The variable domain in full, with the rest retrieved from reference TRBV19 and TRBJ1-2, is DGGITQSPKYLFRKEGQNVTLSCEQNLNHDAMYWYRQDPGQGLRLIYYSQIVNDFQKGDIAEGYSVSREKKESFPLTVTSAQKNPTAFYLCASRRAPNKGEVSYTFGSGTRLTVV.

CDR3 protein: CASSYSAGGGPTEAFF. The DNA of the CDR3 is TGTGCCAGCAGTTACTCCGCGGGGGGCGGTCCAACTGAAGCTTTCTTT. The chain combines TRBV6-5 with TRBJ1-1, with TRBD1 as a possible D gene (6 bases). This CDR3 contains 16 residues. CDR1 and CDR2 from the germline V gene are MNHEY and SVGAGI. Trimming removed 0 bases from V and 5 bases from J, with 16 bases in between.

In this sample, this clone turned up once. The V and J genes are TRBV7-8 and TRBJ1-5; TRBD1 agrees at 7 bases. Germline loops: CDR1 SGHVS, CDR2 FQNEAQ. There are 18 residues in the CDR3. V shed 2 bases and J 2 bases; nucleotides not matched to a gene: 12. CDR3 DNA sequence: TGTGCCAGCAGCTTATGGGACAGCGATGCCGGGGGCAATCAGCCCCAGCATTTT. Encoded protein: CASSLWDSDAGGNQPQHF.

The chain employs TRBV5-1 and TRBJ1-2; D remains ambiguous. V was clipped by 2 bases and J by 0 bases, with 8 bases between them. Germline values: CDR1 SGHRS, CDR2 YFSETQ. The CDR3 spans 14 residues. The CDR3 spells CASSLIPANYGYTF. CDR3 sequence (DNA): TGCGCCAGCAGCTTAATACCAGCTAACTATGGCTACACCTTC. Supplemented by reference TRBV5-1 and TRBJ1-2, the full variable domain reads KAGVTQTPRYLIKTRGQQVTLSCSPISGHRSVSWYQQTPGQGLQFLFEYFSETQRNKGNFPGRFSGRQFSNSRSEMNVSTLELGDSALYLCASSLIPANYGYTFGSGTRLTVV.

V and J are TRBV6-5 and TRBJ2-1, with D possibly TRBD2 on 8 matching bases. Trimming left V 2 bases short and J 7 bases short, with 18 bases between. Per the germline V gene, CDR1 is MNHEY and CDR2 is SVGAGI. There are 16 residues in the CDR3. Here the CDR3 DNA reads TGTGCCAGCAGTTACAGGCGGGGGGACAGCCCGAATGAGCAGTTCTTC. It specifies CASSYRRGDSPNEQFF.

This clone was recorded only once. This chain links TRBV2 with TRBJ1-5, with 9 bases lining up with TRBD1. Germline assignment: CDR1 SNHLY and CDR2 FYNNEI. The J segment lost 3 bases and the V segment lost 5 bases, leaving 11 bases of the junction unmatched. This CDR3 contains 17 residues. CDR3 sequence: CASSNNPGTGTNQPQHF. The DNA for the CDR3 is TGTGCCAGCAGTAATAACCCCGGGACAGGGACCAATCAGCCCCAGCATTTT.

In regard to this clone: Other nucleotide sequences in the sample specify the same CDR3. The CDR3 is CASSIVPGQGVNSPLHF. The CDR3 nucleotides are TGCGCCAGCAGCATAGTCCCGGGACAGGGGGTAAATTCACCCCTCCACTTT. J is TRBJ1-6 and V is TRBV5-1; 11 bases align to TRBD1. Germline-derived CDR1 and CDR2 are SGHRS and YFSETQ. This CDR3 spans 17 amino acids. J gave up 7 bases and V 4 bases, and 10 bases lay outside the gene matches.

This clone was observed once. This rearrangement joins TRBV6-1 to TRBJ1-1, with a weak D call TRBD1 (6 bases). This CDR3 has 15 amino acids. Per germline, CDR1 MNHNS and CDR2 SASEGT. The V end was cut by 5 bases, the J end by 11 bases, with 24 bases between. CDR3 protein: CASSPLGQLLEWAFF. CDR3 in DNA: TGTGCCAGCAGTCCTTTAGGACAGCTTTTGGAGTGGGCTTTCTTT.

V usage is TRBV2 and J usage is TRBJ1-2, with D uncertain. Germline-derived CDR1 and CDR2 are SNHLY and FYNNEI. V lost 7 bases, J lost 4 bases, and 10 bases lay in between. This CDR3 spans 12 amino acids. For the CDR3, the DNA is TGTGCCAGCATGGGCCGGCGCTATGGCTACACCTTC. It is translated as CASMGRRYGYTF.

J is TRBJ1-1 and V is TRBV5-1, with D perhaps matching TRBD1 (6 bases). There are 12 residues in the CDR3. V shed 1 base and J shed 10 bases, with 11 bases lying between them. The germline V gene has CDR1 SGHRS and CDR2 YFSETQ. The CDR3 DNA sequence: TGCGCCAGCAGCTTGACGGGAGGGGGAGCTTTCTTT. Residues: CASSLTGGGAFF.

The CDR3 DNA sequence: TGTGCCAGCAGTTTAATTAAGGGGAATAACTGGGAGCAGTACTTC. It yields the protein CASSLIKGNNWEQYF. V gene TRBV28 combines with J gene TRBJ2-7; a possible D gene is TRBD1 (5 bases). Looked up from germline, CDR1 is MDHEN and CDR2 is SYDVKM. The V and J ends lost 2 bases and 7 bases respectively, with 18 bases between them. The CDR3 consists of 15 residues.

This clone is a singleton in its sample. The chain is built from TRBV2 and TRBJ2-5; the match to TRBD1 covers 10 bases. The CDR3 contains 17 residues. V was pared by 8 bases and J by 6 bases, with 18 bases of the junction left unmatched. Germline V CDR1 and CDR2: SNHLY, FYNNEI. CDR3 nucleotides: TGTGCCAGCGGGTCGCCCCGGACAGGGGGGCCCTCGAAGACCCAGTACTTC. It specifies CASGSPRTGGPSKTQYF.

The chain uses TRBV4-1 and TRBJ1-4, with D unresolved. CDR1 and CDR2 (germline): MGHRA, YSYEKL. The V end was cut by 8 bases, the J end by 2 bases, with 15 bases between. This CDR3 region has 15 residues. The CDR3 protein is CASLSRQATNEKLFF. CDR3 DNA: TGCGCCAGCTTAAGTAGGCAGGCGACTAATGAAAAACTGTTTTTT.

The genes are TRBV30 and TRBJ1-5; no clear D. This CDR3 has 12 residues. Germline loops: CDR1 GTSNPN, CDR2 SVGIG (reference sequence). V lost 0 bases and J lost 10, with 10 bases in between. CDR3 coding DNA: TGTGCCTGGAGTGTCGGGGAGTGTCCCCAGCATTTT. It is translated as CAWSVGECPQHF.

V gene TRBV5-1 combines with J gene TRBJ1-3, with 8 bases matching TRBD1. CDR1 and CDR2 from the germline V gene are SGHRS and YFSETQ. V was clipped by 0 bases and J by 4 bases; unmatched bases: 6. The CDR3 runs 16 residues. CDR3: CASSLGQGPQGNTIYF. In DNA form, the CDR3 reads TGCGCCAGCAGCTTGGGACAGGGGCCGCAGGGAAACACCATATATTTT.

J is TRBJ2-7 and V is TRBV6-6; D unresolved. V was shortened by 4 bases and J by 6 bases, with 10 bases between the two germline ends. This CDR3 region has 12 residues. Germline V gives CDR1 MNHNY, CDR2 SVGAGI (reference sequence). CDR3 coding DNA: TGTGCCAGCAGTTCCGCGTTGAGCGAGCAGTACTTC. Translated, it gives CASSSALSEQYF.

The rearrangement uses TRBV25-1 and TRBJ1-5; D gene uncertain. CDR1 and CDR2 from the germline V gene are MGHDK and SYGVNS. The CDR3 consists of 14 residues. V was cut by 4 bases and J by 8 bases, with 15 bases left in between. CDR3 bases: TGTGCCAGCAGTGTTGACGGCCGGGAAGAGCCCCAGCATTTT. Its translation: CASSVDGREEPQHF.

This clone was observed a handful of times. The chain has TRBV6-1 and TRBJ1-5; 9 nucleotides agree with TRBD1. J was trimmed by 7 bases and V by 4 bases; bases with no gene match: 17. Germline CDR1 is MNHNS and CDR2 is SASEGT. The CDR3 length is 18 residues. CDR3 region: CASSGVLRRDRDEQPQHF. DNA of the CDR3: TGTGCCAGCAGTGGAGTATTACGACGGGACAGGGATGAGCAGCCCCAGCATTTT.

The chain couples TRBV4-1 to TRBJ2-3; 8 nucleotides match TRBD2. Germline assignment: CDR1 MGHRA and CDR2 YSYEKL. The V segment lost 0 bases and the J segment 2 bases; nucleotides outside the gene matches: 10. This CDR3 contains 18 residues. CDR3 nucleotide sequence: TGCGCCAGCAGCCAAGATCTCCCCCCAGCGGGGGACACAGATACGCAGTATTTT. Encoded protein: CASSQDLPPAGDTDTQYF.

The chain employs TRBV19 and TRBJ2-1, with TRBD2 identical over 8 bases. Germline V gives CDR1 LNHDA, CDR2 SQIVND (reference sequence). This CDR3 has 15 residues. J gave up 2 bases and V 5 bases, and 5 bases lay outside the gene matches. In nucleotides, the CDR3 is TGTGCCAGTAGTCCGGGACTAGGTGCCTACAATGAGCAGTTCTTC. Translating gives CASSPGLGAYNEQFF.

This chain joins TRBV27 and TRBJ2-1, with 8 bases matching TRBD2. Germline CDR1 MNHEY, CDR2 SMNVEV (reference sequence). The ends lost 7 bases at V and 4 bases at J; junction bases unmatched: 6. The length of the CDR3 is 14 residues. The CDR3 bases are TGTGCCAGCAACAGGCGGGGGGTGTACAATGAGCAGTTCTTC. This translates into CASNRRGVYNEQFF.